One sample yielded the 16 T cell receptor beta chains listed below, sequenced in a study of control samples from healthy donors and cancer patients. Data came from immunoSEQ multiplex PCR; TCRdb stores just in-frame clones and leaves some out. The sample yields some 120,000 clones, around 89% seen once. The sequenced material came from blood. Receptor source: a woman aged 70-85 years in good health.

This sequence joins TRBV19 and TRBJ2-2; 10 bases are a match to TRBD2. Trimming removed 3 bases from V and 1 base from J; junction bases left unmatched: 8. The germline V gene has CDR1 LNHDA and CDR2 SQIVND (reference sequence). The CDR3 length is 18 residues. In DNA, the CDR3 is TGTGCCAGTAGTATCAGCAGGGCTAGCGGGAGGAACACCGGGGAGCTGTTTTTT. It encodes CASSISRASGRNTGELFF. Filled out from reference TRBV19 and TRBJ2-2, the complete variable domain reads DGGITQSPKYLFRKEGQNVTLSCEQNLNHDAMYWYRQDPGQGLRLIYYSQIVNDFQKGDIAEGYSVSREKKESFPLTVTSAQKNPTAFYLCASSISRASGRNTGELFFGEGSRLTVL.

The chain is built from TRBV29-1 and TRBJ1-1; no reliable D call. The CDR3 is 11 amino acids. CDR1 is SQVTM and CDR2 is ANQGSEA in the germline V gene. V gave up 2 bases and J gave up 6 bases, with 7 bases separating them. The CDR3 loop reads CSVEKSAEAFF. CDR3 sequence (DNA): TGCAGCGTTGAAAAGAGTGCTGAAGCTTTCTTT.

The chain is built from TRBV24-1 and TRBJ1-2; unclear D gene. Trimming took 4 bases from V and 4 from J, leaving 15 bases between them. In germline, CDR1 is KGHDR, CDR2 SFDVKD. This CDR3 is 15 amino acids long. The CDR3: CATSDPGSRFYGYTF. CDR3 in DNA: TGTGCCACCAGTGACCCCGGCAGCCGCTTCTATGGCTACACCTTC.

The V and J genes are TRBV2 and TRBJ1-1; D call uncertain. V lost 4 bases and J lost 5, with 11 bases in between. This CDR3 region has 13 residues. CDR1 and CDR2 (germline): SNHLY, FYNNEI. CDR3 region: CASSGGPGTEAFF. The CDR3 nucleotides are TGTGCCAGCAGTGGCGGACCGGGGACTGAAGCTTTCTTT.

V gene TRBV18 combines with J gene TRBJ2-7; 14 positions agree with TRBD2. The germline V gene has CDR1 KGHSH and CDR2 LQKENI. The trim removed 2 bases at V and 6 bases at J, leaving 0 bases unmatched. This CDR3 contains 14 residues. CDR3 sequence: CASSPGTSGGEQYF. The CDR3 DNA sequence: TGTGCCAGCTCACCAGGGACTAGCGGGGGCGAGCAGTACTTC.

The chain has TRBV14 and TRBJ2-3; no clear D gene. The CDR3 loop spans 15 amino acids. The germline V and J ends were trimmed by 4 bases and 3 bases, with 14 bases remaining between them. Germline-derived CDR1 and CDR2 are SGHDN and FVKESK. The CDR3 nucleotides are TGTGCCAGCAGCCCAGATGACCTTGGGACAGATACGCAGTATTTT. Amino acid sequence: CASSPDDLGTDTQYF.

J is TRBJ1-5 and V is TRBV6-2 or TRBV6-3, with D tentatively TRBD1 (5 bases). The CDR3 is 15 residues long. CDR1 and CDR2 from the germline V gene are MNHEY and SVGEGT. Trimming took 6 bases from V and 4 from J, leaving 16 bases between them. CDR3 bases: TGTGCCAGCAGCCGACCTCCGGGGGGAAATCAGCCCCAGCATTTT. As protein: CASSRPPGGNQPQHF.

This clone was found once. J is TRBJ2-7 and V is TRBV29-1; D could derive from TRBD1 or TRBD2 (5 bases each). The CDR3 spans 14 residues. V shed 3 bases and J shed 1 base, with 13 bases lying between them. Germline assignment: CDR1 SQVTM and CDR2 ANQGSEA. The CDR3 DNA sequence: TGCAGCGTTGAGGGGACGTCGAAATCCTACGAGCAGTACTTC. Its translation is CSVEGTSKSYEQYF.

Concerning this clone itself: This sample also contains other DNA sequences that code for the same CDR3. J is TRBJ1-2 and V is TRBV7-9; D possibly corresponds to TRBD1 (5 bases). With 5 bases removed from V and 7 bases from J, the gap between germline ends came to 20 bases. The CDR3 runs 15 residues. In germline, CDR1 is SEHNR, CDR2 FQNEAQ (reference sequence). The CDR3: CASSRGEGVLGGYTF. The CDR3 DNA reads as TGTGCCAGCAGCCGGGGAGAAGGGGTGTTAGGTGGCTACACCTTC.

This chain uses TRBV6-5 with TRBJ2-5; D is possibly TRBD2 (7 bases). Looked up from germline, CDR1 is MNHEY and CDR2 is SVGAGI. With 6 bases removed from V and 1 base from J, the gap between germline ends came to 12 bases. The CDR3 is 14 residues long. The CDR3 spells CASSRRGGQETQYF. The CDR3 region has the DNA TGTGCCAGCAGCCGGAGGGGGGGCCAAGAGACCCAGTACTTC.

The chain joins TRBV10-3 to TRBJ2-7; TRBD1 is a possible D gene (6 bases). Germline V gene data show CDR1 as ENHRY and CDR2 as SYGVKD. The CDR3 is 15 residues long. Trimming removed 8 bases from V and 6 bases from J, with 23 bases in between. CDR3 region: CAIGGRDTQGSEQYF. The CDR3 DNA reads TGTGCCATCGGGGGCCGCGACACCCAGGGTTCCGAGCAGTACTTC.

This chain links TRBV6-2 or TRBV6-3 with TRBJ1-2; 10 positions match TRBD1. The junction had 8 bases not matched to a gene; V was cut back by 0 bases and J by 7 bases. This CDR3 comprises 16 residues. Germline V CDR1 and CDR2: MNHEY, SVGEGT. The CDR3 DNA reads TGTGCCAGCAGTTACTCGAGGGGACAGGGGACCGCTGGCTACACCTTC. Protein: CASSYSRGQGTAGYTF.

In DNA form, the CDR3 reads TGCAGTGCCGCGGCCCCCTATGGCTACACCTTC. Translated: CSAAAPYGYTF. The V call is TRBV20-1, the J call TRBJ1-2; D remains unclear. Between the trimmed V and J ends, which lost 6 bases and 4 bases, there was a span of 9 bases. This CDR3 region has 11 residues. Germline CDR1 and CDR2: DFQATT and SNEGSKA (reference sequence).

The chain combines TRBV5-5 with TRBJ1-4; no clear D. The CDR3 is 14 residues long. CDR1 SGHKS and CDR2 YYEKEE come from the germline V gene (reference sequence). V lost 1 base and J 7 bases, leaving 11 bases between the germline ends. CDR3 nucleotide sequence: TGTGCCAGCAGCTTGCGAGGGAAGGCTGAAAAACTGTTTTTT. As protein: CASSLRGKAEKLFF.

The chain recombines TRBV3-1 (or the pseudogene TRBV3-2) with TRBJ1-2; D perhaps matches TRBD1 (6 bases). Deletions cut 6 bases from V and 4 bases from J, with 9 bases between. CDR1 and CDR2 from the germline V gene are LGHDT and YNNKEL (reference sequence). CDR3 size: 12 residues. The CDR3 is CASRKGGYGYTF. Written as DNA, the CDR3 is TGTGCCAGCAGAAAAGGGGGCTATGGCTACACCTTC.

This chain uses TRBV9 with TRBJ2-3; D ambiguous. Germline-derived CDR1 and CDR2 are SGDLS and YYNGEE. The V and J ends lost 0 bases and 11 bases respectively, with 10 bases between them. There are 12 residues in the CDR3. The CDR3 is CASSVAGRGQYF. The CDR3 DNA is TGTGCCAGCAGCGTAGCTGGTCGAGGGCAGTATTTT.